The 10 T cell receptor beta chains below all came from one sample that was sequenced in a study of T cells in localized non-small cell lung cancer (dated by TCRdb to between 2020 and 2021). The method behind the library was the immunoSEQ multiplex PCR assay. TCRdb provides this immuneACCESS table in a form limited to in-frame rearrangements. Some clones are lacking; in checked studies, under half of them reflect an unresolved V gene, and why the rest are absent is not known. The sample table lists 25,000 to 30,000 clones, roughly 90% of them with a count of one. Of the sample, about 3% is held by the ten largest clones. The sample consisted of peripheral blood, taken before any cancer treatment. Every receptor here comes from a woman between 18 and 49 years old with stage I lung adenocarcinoma.

The CDR3 nucleotides are TGTGCCAGCAGTGGGGAGCCTCAAGAGACCCAGTACTTC. It codes for CASSGEPQETQYF. The gene calls are TRBV6-1 and TRBJ2-5, with a tentative D call TRBD2 (5 bases). CDR1 is MNHNS and CDR2 is SASEGT in the germline V gene. Trimming took off 4 bases at V and 2 bases at J, with 8 bases between the two ends. The CDR3 consists of 13 residues.

In DNA form, the CDR3 reads TGTGCCAGCAGTCACACCTACAGATATGGCTACACCTTC. Translating it yields CASSHTYRYGYTF. J is TRBJ1-2 and V is TRBV7-2; unclear D gene. With 6 bases removed from V and 5 bases from J, the gap between germline ends came to 13 bases. The CDR3 has 13 amino acids. CDR1 SGHTA and CDR2 FQGNSA come from the germline V gene.

The V and J genes are TRBV7-3 and TRBJ1-1, with D unclear. This CDR3 has 13 residues. CDR1 is SGHTA, CDR2 FQGTGA, per germline. The germline V and J ends were trimmed by 3 bases and 4 bases, with 9 bases remaining between them. Here the CDR3 DNA reads TGTGCCAGCAGCTTCGATTTGGGCACTGAAGCTTTCTTT. As protein: CASSFDLGTEAFF.

This rearrangement joins TRBV27 to TRBJ1-2; D uncertain. The germline V gene encodes CDR1 MNHEY and CDR2 SMNVEV (reference sequence). The CDR3 consists of 14 residues. V was trimmed by 5 bases and J by 5 bases, leaving 15 bases between them. The CDR3 DNA follows: TGTGCCAGCAGTCTCAAAGGAGGCGGATATGGCTACACCTTC. Its translation is CASSLKGGGYGYTF.

DNA of the CDR3: TGTGCCAGCTCACCACCGTCCACGGCCAGGGAGACCCAGTACTTC. Encoded protein: CASSPPSTARETQYF. The rearrangement joins TRBV18 to TRBJ2-5; D gene ambiguous. Germline CDR1 KGHSH, CDR2 LQKENI. The CDR3 has 15 amino acids. The V gene lost 0 bases and the J gene lost 5 bases, with 13 bases spanning the gap.

The chain combines TRBV5-5 with TRBJ2-5, with D possibly matching TRBD1 (6 bases). Germline CDR1 reads SGHKS; CDR2 reads YYEKEE (reference sequence). The CDR3 runs 15 residues. V lost 3 bases to trimming and J lost 3 bases, with 15 bases between them. The CDR3 is CASSSQGWLEETQYF. Here the CDR3 DNA reads TGTGCCAGCAGCTCCCAGGGGTGGCTGGAAGAGACCCAGTACTTC. Filled out from reference TRBV5-5 and TRBJ2-5, the complete variable domain reads DAGVTQSPTHLIKTRGQQVTLRCSPISGHKSVSWYQQVLGQGPQFIFQYYEKEERGRGNFPDRFSARQFPNYSSELNVNALLLGDSALYLCASSSQGWLEETQYFGPGTRLLVL.

The chain uses TRBV5-6 and TRBJ2-5; 10 nucleotides agree with TRBD2. Germline CDR1 and CDR2: SGHDT and YYEEEE. CDR3 length equals 15 residues. V lost 3 bases, J lost 0 bases, and 2 bases stayed unmatched. The CDR3 DNA reads TGTGCCAGCAGCTCAGCGGGGGGGTACCAAGAGACCCAGTACTTC. Protein: CASSSAGGYQETQYF. The full variable domain, rest sourced from reference TRBV5-6 and TRBJ2-5, is DAGVTQSPTHLIKTRGQQVTLRCSPKSGHDTVSWYQQALGQGPQFIFQYYEEEERQRGNFPDRFSGHQFPNYSSELNVNALLLGDSALYLCASSSAGGYQETQYFGPGTRLLVL.

V is TRBV11-2 and J is TRBJ2-7; 8 bases align to TRBD2. The junction had 12 bases not matched to a gene; V was cut back by 1 base and J by 4 bases. This CDR3 is built from 17 residues. Germline loops: CDR1 SGHAT, CDR2 FQNNGV. CDR3 region: CASSLGLGSGSKYEQYF. CDR3 nucleotides: TGTGCCAGCAGCTTAGGCCTAGGAAGCGGGAGTAAGTACGAGCAGTACTTC.

This clone was observed once. The chain combines TRBV18 with TRBJ2-1; D uncertain. Trimming pared 6 bases from V and 8 bases from J, leaving 14 bases between. The length of the CDR3 is 13 residues. CDR1 and CDR2 from the germline V gene are KGHSH and LQKENI. CDR3 sequence: CASSYVEGDEQFF. In DNA, the CDR3 is TGTGCCAGCTCGTATGTGGAAGGTGATGAGCAGTTCTTC.

This chain connects TRBV4-1 to TRBJ2-3; D gene uncertain. Per the germline V gene, CDR1 is MGHRA and CDR2 is YSYEKL. The V end was cut by 5 bases, the J end by 3 bases, with 12 bases between. There are 14 residues in the CDR3. CDR3 sequence reads: CASSVDGPTDTQYF. The CDR3 DNA sequence: TGCGCCAGCAGCGTGGATGGGCCAACAGATACGCAGTATTTT.